The next 6 T cell receptor beta chains were all read from a single sample in a study of identical twins. Each CDR3 protein is one row after TCRdb ran MiXCR on the 5' RACE reads. The table shows about 150,000 distinct CDR3 sequences, with around 3.5% occurring only once. The sequenced sample consisted of memory T cells sorted from blood. The receptor source for this set is a young man in good health.

This clonotype has a count of ten or more. The gene calls are TRBV12-5 and TRBJ1-2, with D tentatively TRBD1 (6 bases). The CDR3 has 19 residues. V lost 0 bases and J lost 0, with 20 bases in between. Germline V CDR1 and CDR2: LGHNT, FRNRAP. In nucleotides, the CDR3 is TGTGCTAGTGGTTTGGTCACGTACCCCTTACAGGGATCTAACTATGGCTACACCTTC. Its translation: CASGLVTYPLQGSNYGYTF.

This clonotype was picked up many times. V and J are TRBV12-3 or TRBV12-4 and TRBJ2-2, with a weak D call TRBD1 (6 bases). The CDR3 is 15 residues long. The V end was cut by 5 bases, the J end by 7 bases, with 17 bases between. DNA of the CDR3: TGTGCCAGCAGTCGACCGACAGGTTCAATCGGGGAGCTGTTTTTT. Encoded protein: CASSRPTGSIGELFF.

The genes are TRBV10-2 and TRBJ1-5; D gene unclear. The V gene lost 4 bases and the J gene lost 5 bases, with 27 bases spanning the gap. This CDR3 is 19 amino acids long. CDR1 and CDR2 (germline): WSHSY, SAAADI. This CDR3 is CASSATFQEVTPRYQPQHF. CDR3 in DNA: TGCGCCAGCAGTGCTACCTTCCAGGAGGTCACCCCCAGGTATCAGCCCCAGCATTTT.

This clonotype was found many times. The chain has TRBV20-1 and TRBJ1-2; tentatively, D is TRBD1 (5 bases). From germline, CDR1 is DFQATT and CDR2 SNEGSKA (reference sequence). This CDR3 comprises 16 residues. V dropped 0 bases and J dropped 7 bases, with 21 bases sitting between them. The DNA of the CDR3 is TGCAGTGCTAGAGATGTGTGGGGCAGGCCTGAGGCTGGCTACACCTTC. Translation gives CSARDVWGRPEAGYTF.

This clonotype was seen only a few times. This sequence joins TRBV20-1 and TRBJ2-7, with TRBD2 matching 9 bases. This CDR3 is 15 amino acids long. V gave up 6 bases and J gave up 5 bases; unmatched junction bases: 14. Looked up from germline, CDR1 is DFQATT and CDR2 is SNEGSKA (reference sequence). CDR3 amino acids: CSAAKAGGSIHEQYF. Here the CDR3 DNA reads TGCAGTGCGGCGAAAGCGGGAGGTTCAATCCACGAGCAGTACTTC.

This clonotype has only a few counts. The rearrangement joins TRBV18 to TRBJ1-1; 7 nucleotides line up with TRBD1. The V gene end was trimmed by 0 bases and the J gene end by 1 base; junction bases not matched to a gene: 5. This CDR3 has 16 amino acids. From germline, CDR1 is KGHSH and CDR2 LQKENI. The CDR3 sequence: CASSPPGQATNTEAFF. The DNA for the CDR3 is TGTGCCAGCTCACCACCCGGACAGGCCACGAACACTGAAGCTTTCTTT.